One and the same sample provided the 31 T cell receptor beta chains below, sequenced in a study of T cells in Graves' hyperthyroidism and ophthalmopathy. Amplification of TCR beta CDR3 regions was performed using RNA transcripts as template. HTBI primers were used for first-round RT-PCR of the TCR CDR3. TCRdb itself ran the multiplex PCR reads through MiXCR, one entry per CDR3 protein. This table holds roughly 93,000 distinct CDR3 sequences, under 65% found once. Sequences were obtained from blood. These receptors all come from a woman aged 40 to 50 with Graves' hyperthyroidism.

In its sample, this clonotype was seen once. The CDR3 nucleotides are TGCGCCAGCAGTGTGGGGGGCGAGCAGTACTTC. Protein: CASSVGGEQYF. The chain links TRBV10-1 to TRBJ2-7; TRBD2 might be the D (6 bases). Germline lookup yields CDR1 WNHNN and CDR2 SYGVQD (reference sequence). V lost 4 bases and J lost 6, with 7 bases in between. CDR3 length: 11 residues.

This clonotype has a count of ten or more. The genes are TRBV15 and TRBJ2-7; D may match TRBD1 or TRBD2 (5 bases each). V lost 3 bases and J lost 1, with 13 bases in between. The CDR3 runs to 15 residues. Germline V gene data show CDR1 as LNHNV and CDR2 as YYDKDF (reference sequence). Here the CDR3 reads CATSRGPWESYEQYF. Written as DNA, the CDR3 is TGTGCCACCAGCAGGGGACCGTGGGAGTCCTACGAGCAGTACTTC.

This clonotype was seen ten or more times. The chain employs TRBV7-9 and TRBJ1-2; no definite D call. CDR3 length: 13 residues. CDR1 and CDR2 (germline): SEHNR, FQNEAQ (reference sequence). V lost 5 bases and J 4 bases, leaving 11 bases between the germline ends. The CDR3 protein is CASSAGSIYGYTF. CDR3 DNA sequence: TGTGCCAGCAGCGCGGGCTCAATCTATGGCTACACCTTC.

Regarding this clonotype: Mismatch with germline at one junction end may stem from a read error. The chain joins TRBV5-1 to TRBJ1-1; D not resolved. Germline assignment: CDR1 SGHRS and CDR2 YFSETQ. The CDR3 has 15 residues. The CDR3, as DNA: TGTGCCAGCAGTCAACGGGGAAGAGGTAACACTGAAGCTTTCTTT. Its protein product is CASSQRGRGNTEAFF.

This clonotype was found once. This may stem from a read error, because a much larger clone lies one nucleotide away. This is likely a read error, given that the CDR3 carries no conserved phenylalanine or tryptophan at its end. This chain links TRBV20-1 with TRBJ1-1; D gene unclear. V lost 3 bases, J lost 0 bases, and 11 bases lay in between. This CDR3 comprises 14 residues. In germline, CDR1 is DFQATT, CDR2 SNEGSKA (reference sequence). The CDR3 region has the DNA TGCAGTGCTAGCCCCAGAAAAATGAACACTGAAGCTTTCTCT. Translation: CSASPRKMNTEAFS.

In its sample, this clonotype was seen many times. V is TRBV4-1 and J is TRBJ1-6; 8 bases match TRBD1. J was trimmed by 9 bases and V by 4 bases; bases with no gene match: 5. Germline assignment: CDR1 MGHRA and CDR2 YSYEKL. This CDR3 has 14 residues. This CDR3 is CASSPAGGGSPLHF. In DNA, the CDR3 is TGCGCCAGCAGCCCCGCAGGGGGCGGTTCACCCCTCCACTTT.

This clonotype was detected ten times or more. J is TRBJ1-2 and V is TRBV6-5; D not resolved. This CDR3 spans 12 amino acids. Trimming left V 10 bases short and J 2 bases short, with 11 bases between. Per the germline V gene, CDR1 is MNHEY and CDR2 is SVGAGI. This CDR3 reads CATKRGNYGYTF. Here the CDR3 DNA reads TGTGCCACCAAAAGAGGGAACTATGGCTACACCTTC.

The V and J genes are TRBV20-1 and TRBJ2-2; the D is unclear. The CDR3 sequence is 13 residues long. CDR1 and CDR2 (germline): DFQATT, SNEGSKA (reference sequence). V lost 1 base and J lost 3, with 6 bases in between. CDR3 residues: CSARGSYTGELFF. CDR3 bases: TGCAGTGCTAGAGGGAGCTACACCGGGGAGCTGTTTTTT.

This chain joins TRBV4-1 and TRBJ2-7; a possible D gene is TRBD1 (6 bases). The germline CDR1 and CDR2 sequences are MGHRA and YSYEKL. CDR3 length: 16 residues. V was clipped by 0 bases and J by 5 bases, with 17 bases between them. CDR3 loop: CASSQDRGSYEDEQYF. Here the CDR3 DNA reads TGCGCCAGCAGCCAAGACAGGGGTTCCTACGAGGACGAGCAGTACTTC.

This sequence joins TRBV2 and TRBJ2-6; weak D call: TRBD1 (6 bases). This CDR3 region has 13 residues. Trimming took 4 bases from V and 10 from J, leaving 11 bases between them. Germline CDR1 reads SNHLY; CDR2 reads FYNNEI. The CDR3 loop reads CASSVLGGNVLTF. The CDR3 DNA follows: TGTGCCAGCAGTGTTCTAGGGGGAAACGTCCTGACTTTC. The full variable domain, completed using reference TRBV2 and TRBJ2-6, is EPEVTQTPSHQVTQMGQEVILRCVPISNHLYFYWYRQILGQKVEFLVSFYNNEISEKSEIFDDQFSVERPDGSNFTLKIRSTKLEDSAMYFCASSVLGGNVLTFGAGSRLTVL.

For the CDR3, the DNA is TGTGCCGGCTCACCACCAACGGCGGGGACCGGGGAGCTGTTTTTT. This translates into CAGSPPTAGTGELFF. J is TRBJ2-2 and V is TRBV11-2, with D possibly TRBD2 on 6 matching bases. The CDR3 is 15 amino acids. CDR1 and CDR2 from the germline V gene are SGHAT and FQNNGV. Trimming shortened V by 11 bases and J by 5 bases, and 21 bases separated the two germline ends.

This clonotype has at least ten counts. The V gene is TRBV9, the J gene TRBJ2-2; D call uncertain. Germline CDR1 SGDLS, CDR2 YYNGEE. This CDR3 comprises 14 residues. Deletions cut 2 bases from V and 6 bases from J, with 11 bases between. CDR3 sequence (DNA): TGTGCCAGCAGCGTCCTCCAGAGTCCCGGGGAGCTGTTTTTT. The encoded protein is CASSVLQSPGELFF.

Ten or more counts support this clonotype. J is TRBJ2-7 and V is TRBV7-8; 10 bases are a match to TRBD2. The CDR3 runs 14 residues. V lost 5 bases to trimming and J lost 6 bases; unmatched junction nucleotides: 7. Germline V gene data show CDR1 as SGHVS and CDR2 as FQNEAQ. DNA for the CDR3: TGTGCCAGCAGCAGAACTAGCGGGACACGCGAGCAGTACTTC. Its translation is CASSRTSGTREQYF.

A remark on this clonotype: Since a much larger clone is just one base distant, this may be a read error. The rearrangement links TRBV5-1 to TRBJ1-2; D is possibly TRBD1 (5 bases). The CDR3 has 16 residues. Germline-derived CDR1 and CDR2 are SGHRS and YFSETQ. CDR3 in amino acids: CASSLGRALSFYGHTF. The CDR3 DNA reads TGCGCCAGCAGCTTGGGCAGGGCGCTTTCTTTTTATGGCCACACCTTC.

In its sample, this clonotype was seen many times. Here the CDR3 reads CASSQVGNYGYTF. The CDR3 DNA follows: TGTGCCAGCAGCCAAGTGGGGAACTATGGCTACACCTTC. The J gene is TRBJ1-2, the V gene TRBV7-2; D gene uncertain. The CDR3 has 13 residues. Germline V gives CDR1 SGHTA, CDR2 FQGNSA. Trimming removed 5 bases from V and 2 bases from J, with 9 bases in between. The variable domain in full, completed from reference TRBV7-2 and TRBJ1-2, reads GAGVSQSPSNKVTEKGKDVELRCDPISGHTALYWYRQSLGQGLEFLIYFQGNSAPDKSGLPSDRFSAERTGGSVSTLTIQRTQQEDSAVYLCASSQVGNYGYTFGSGTRLTVV.

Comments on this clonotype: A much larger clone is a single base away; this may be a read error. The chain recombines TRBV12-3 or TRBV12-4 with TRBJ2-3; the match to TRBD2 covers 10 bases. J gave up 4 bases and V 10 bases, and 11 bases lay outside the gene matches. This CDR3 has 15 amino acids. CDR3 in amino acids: CATRLSSGRADTQYF. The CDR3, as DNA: TGTGCCACCAGACTTTCTAGCGGGAGAGCAGATACGCAGTATTTT.

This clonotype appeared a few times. CDR3 region: CAWILGGNSYEQYF. The CDR3 region has the DNA TGTGCCTGGATATTAGGCGGGAACTCCTACGAGCAGTACTTC. V usage is TRBV7-2 and J usage is TRBJ2-7; D possibly corresponds to TRBD2 (6 bases). There are 14 residues in the CDR3. CDR1 is SGHTA and CDR2 is FQGNSA in the germline V gene. Deletions cut 11 bases from V and 0 bases from J, with 17 bases between.

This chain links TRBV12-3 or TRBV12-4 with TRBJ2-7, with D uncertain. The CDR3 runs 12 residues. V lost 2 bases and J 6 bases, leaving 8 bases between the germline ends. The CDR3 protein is CASSLLGSEQYF. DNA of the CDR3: TGTGCCAGCAGTTTATTAGGAAGCGAGCAGTACTTC.

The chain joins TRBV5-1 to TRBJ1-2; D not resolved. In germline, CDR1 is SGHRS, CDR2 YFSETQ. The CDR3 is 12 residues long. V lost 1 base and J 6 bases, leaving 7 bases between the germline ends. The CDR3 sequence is CASSLQRDGYTF. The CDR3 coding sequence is TGCGCCAGCAGCTTGCAGCGGGATGGCTACACCTTC.

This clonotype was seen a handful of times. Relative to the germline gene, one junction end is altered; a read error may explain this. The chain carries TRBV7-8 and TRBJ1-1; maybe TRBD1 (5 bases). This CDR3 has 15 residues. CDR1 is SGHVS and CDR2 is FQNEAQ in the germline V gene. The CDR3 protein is CASSLGGAMNTEAFF. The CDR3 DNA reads TGTGCCAGCAGTTTAGGAGGGGCTATGAACACTGAAGCTTTCTTT.

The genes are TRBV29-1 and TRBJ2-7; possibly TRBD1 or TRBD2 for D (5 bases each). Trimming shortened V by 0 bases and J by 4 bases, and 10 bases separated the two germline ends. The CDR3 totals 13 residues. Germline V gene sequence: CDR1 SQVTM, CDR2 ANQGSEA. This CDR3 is CSVEDLGGYEQYF. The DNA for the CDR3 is TGCAGCGTTGAAGATCTTGGGGGTTACGAGCAGTACTTC.

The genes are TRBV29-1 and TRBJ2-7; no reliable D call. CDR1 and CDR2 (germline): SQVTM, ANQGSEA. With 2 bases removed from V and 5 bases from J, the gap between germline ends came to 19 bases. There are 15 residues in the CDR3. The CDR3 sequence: CSVERNDGYEDEQYF. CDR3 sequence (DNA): TGCAGCGTTGAAAGAAACGATGGGTACGAGGACGAGCAGTACTTC.

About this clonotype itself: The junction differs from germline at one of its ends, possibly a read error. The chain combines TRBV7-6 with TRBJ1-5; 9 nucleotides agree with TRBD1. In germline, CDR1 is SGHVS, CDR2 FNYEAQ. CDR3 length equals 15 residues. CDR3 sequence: CASRPGTGNNQPQHF. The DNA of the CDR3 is TGCGCCAGCAGACCCGGGACAGGGAACAATCAGCCCCAGCATTTT. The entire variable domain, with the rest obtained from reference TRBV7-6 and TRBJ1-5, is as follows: GAGVSQSPRYKVTKRGQDVALRCDPISGHVSLYWYRQALGQGPEFLTYFNYEAQQDKSGLPNDRFSAERPEGSISTLTIQRTEQRDSAMYRCASRPGTGNNQPQHFGDGTRLSIL.

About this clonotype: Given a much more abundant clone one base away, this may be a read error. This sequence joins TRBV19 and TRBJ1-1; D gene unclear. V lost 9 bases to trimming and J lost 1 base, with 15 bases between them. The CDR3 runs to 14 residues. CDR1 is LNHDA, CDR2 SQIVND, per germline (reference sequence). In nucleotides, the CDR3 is TGTGCCAGCAGAGGTGAAGTGGGGAACACTGAAGCTTTCTTT. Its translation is CASRGEVGNTEAFF.

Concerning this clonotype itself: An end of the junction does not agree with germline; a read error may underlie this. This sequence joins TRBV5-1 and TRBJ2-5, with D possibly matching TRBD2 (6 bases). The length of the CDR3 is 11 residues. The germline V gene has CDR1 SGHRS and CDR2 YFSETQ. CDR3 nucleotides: TGCGCCAGCAGCTCCCGGGAGACCCAGTGCTTC. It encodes CASSSRETQCF.

DNA for the CDR3: TGCAGCGTTGATAGGACAGGGGCCGCCCAGTACTTC. Translating it yields CSVDRTGAAQYF. The chain recombines TRBV29-1 with TRBJ2-5; 9 bases fit TRBD1. The CDR3 covers 12 residues. Germline V gives CDR1 SQVTM, CDR2 ANQGSEA. Losses at the gene ends were 3 bases for V and 9 bases for J; bases not matched to a gene: 5.

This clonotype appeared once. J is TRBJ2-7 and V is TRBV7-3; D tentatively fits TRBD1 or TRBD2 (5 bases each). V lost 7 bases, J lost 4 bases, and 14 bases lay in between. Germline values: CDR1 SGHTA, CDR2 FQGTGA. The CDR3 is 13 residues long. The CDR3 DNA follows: TGTGCCAGCACCCAGATGGGGGATTACGAGCAGTACTTC. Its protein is CASTQMGDYEQYF.

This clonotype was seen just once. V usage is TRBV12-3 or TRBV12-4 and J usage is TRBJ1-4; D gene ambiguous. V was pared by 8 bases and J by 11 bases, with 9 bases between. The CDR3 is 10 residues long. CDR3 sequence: CASGKQKLFF. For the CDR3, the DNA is TGTGCCAGCGGCAAACAGAAACTGTTTTTT.

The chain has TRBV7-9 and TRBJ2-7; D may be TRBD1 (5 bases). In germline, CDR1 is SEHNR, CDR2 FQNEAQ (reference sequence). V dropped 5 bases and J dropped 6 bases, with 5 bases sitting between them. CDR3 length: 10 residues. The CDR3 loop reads CASSQGEQYF. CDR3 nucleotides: TGTGCCAGCAGCCAGGGCGAGCAGTACTTC.

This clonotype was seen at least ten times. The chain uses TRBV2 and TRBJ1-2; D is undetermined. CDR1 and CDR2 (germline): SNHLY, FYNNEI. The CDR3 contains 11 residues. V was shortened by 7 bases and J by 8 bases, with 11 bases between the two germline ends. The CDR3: CASMDGGGYTF. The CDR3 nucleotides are TGTGCCAGCATGGACGGAGGGGGCTACACCTTC. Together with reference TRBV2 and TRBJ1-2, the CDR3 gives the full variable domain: EPEVTQTPSHQVTQMGQEVILRCVPISNHLYFYWYRQILGQKVEFLVSFYNNEISEKSEIFDDQFSVERPDGSNFTLKIRSTKLEDSAMYFCASMDGGGYTFGSGTRLTVV.

The CDR3 DNA reads as TGTGCCAGCAGCTCGGAGGCGGGCACTGAAGCTTTCTTT. Its protein is CASSSEAGTEAFF. V usage is TRBV7-9 and J usage is TRBJ1-1; D gene uncertain. V was pared by 4 bases and J by 4 bases, with 10 bases between. The CDR3 totals 13 residues. In germline, CDR1 is SEHNR, CDR2 FQNEAQ (reference sequence).